Its frequency marks the clone carrying this T cell receptor (beta chain) as medium-sized. Its cognate antigen is unknown. TCRdb reprocessed the 5' RACE reads, keeping one entry per CDR3 protein, no DNA. The listing contains 6,000 to 7,500 distinct CDR3 sequences. CDR3 size: 16 residues. The germline gives CDR1 LGHNA, CDR2 YNFKEQ. The sample comes from a study of T cells expressing NK-cell markers. Study summary: Source material for TCR beta repertoires consisted of sorted CD3+CD56+NKG2C+, CD3+CD56+NKG2C- and CD3+CD56-NKG2C+ T cells. Eight donors were sequenced, of whom seven were HCMV-seropositive, while the remaining one was HCMV-seronegative.

Broader study findings: These clonotypes also led the CD3+CD56-NKG2C+ fraction in four donors.

The rearrangement uses TRBV4-2 and TRBJ2-4; checking the TCRdb D call of TRBD1 is not possible without DNA. This receptor was identified in a man between 18 and 69 years old in good health. Sequencing was carried out using blood T cells: a sorted CD56 or NKG2C T cell subset, CD4+ or CD8+ T cells, or bulk PBMC T cells (not recorded which). The CDR3 loop is CASSQGTGGGWGIQYF.